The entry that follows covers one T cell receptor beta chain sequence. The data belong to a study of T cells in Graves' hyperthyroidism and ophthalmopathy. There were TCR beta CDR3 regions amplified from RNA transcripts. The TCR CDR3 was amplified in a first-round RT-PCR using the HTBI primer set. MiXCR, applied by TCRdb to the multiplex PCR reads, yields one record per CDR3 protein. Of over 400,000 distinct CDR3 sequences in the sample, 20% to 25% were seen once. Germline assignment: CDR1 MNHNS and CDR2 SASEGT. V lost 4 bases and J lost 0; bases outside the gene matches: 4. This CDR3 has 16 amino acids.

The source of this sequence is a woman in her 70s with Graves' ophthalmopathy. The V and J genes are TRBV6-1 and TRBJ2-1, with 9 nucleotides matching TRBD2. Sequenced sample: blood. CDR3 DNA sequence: TGTGCCAGCAGTGGACTAGCGGCCAGCTCCTACAATGAGCAGTTCTTC. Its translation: CASSGLAASSYNEQFF.